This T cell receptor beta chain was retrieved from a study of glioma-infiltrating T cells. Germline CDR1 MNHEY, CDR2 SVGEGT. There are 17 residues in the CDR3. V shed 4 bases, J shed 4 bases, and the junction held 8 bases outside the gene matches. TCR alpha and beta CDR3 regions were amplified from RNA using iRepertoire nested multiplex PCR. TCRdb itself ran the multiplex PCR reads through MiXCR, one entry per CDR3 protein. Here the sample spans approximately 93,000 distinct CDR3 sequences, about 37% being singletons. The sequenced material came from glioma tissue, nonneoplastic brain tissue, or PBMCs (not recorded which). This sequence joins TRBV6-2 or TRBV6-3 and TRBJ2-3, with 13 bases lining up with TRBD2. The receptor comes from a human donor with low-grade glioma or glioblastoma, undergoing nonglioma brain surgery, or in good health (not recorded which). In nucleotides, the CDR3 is TGTGCCAGCAGTTCCTGGACTAGCGGGAGTCGGCCAGATACGCAGTATTTT. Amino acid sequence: CASSSWTSGSRPDTQYF.